This T cell receptor beta chain was recorded in a study of control samples from healthy donors and cancer patients. TCRdb's table, derived via immunoSEQ multiplex PCR, lists solely in-frame clones and lacks some. The sample consists of 100,000 to 150,000 clones, over 75% of them appearing once. V was cut by 2 bases and J by 3 bases, with 11 bases left in between. Germline CDR1 and CDR2: MNHEY and SVGEGT. This CDR3 is 15 amino acids long. V gene TRBV6-2 or TRBV6-3 combines with J gene TRBJ1-5; tentatively, D is TRBD1 (5 bases). What was sequenced was blood. The TCR originated in a man aged 18 to 29 in good health. The CDR3 loop reads CASSYQGRPNQPQHF. The DNA for the CDR3 is TGTGCCAGCAGTTACCAGGGTCGCCCCAATCAGCCCCAGCATTTT.